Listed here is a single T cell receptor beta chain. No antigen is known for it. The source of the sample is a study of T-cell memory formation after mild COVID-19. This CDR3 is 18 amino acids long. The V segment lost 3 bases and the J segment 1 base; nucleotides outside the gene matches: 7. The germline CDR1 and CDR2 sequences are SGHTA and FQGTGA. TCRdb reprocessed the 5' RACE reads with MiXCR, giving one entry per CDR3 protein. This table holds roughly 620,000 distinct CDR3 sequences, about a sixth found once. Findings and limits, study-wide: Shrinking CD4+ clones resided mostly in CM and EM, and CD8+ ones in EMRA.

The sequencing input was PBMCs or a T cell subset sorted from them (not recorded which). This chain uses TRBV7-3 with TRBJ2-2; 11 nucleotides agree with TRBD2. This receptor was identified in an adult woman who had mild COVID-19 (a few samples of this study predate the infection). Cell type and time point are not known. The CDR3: CASSFRPLAGGNTGELFF. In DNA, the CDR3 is TGTGCCAGCAGCTTCCGTCCCCTAGCGGGGGGGAACACCGGGGAGCTGTTTTTT.